This TCR beta chain appears in the sequencing data of a study of blood T cells in healthy people across ages. CDR1 is SGHNT, CDR2 YYREEE, per germline (reference sequence). The J segment lost 9 bases and the V segment lost 3 bases, leaving 10 bases of the junction unmatched. The CDR3 has 16 residues. For the second PCR, which ran for about 6 to 11 cycles, a sample-barcoded 5' primer and a J-beta primer mix were used. TCRdb processed the 5' RACE reads anew with MiXCR; each CDR3 protein has one entry. The data show about 1.1 million distinct CDR3 sequences, with approximately 38% seen just once and 10% to 15% held by the top ten.

This receptor was obtained from a man aged 18-30 years in good health. The sequencing input was blood. The gene calls are TRBV5-4 and TRBJ2-1, with TRBD2 identical over 12 bases. The CDR3 DNA reads as TGTGCCAGCAGCTCCCGGCTAGCGGGGGGGCCTGGTGAGCAGTTCTTC. This codes for CASSSRLAGGPGEQFF.